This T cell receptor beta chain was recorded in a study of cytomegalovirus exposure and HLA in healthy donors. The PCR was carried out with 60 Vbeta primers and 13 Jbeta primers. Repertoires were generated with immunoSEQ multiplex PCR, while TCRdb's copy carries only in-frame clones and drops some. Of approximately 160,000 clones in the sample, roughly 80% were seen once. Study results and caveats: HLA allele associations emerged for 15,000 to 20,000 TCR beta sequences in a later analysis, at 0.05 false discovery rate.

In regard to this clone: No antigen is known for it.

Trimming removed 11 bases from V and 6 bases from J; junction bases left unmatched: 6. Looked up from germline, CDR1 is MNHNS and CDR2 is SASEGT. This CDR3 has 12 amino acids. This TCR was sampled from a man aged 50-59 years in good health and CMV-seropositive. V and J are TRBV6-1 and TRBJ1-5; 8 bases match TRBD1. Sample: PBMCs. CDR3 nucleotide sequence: TGTGCCGCCGGACAGGGCGGTCAGCCCCAGCATTTT. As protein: CAAGQGGQPQHF.